This TCR beta chain was recovered during a study of early T cells in non-severe SARS-CoV-2 infection. Study summary: RNA in bulk from unsorted whole blood was sequenced, and chains were unpaired.

V was clipped by 4 bases and J by 1 base; unmatched bases: 6. This CDR3 region has 15 residues. CDR1 is MNHNS, CDR2 SASEGT, per germline. Attachment of unique molecular identifiers to individual cDNA molecules was performed. TCRdb re-analysed the 5' RACE reads in MiXCR, keeping a single row per CDR3 protein. The table has under 20,000 distinct CDR3 sequences, more than 5.5% seen once. Study-wide findings and caveats: Matches to VDJdb favored anti-spike CD8 responses and missed private and CD4 specificities.

This clonotype was recorded at least ten times. The antigen is not known. The chain carries TRBV6-1 and TRBJ1-2; 7 bases fit TRBD1. Sequenced material: whole blood, taken at baseline. The sequence derives from an adult who was a healthcare worker with PCR-confirmed SARS-CoV-2 infection or an uninfected control (not recorded which). As DNA, the CDR3 is TGTGCCAGCAGTGTGGGGGGACAGTTTAACTATGGCTACACCTTC. Translation gives CASSVGGQFNYGYTF.